The 32 T cell receptor beta chains below come from one sample, sequenced in a study of blood T cell repertoires in COVID-19. Clones were read by immunoSEQ multiplex PCR, and TCRdb kept only the in-frame ones, dropping some. The top ten clones hold roughly a sixth of a sample with fewer than 9,000 clones, approximately 84% of them seen once. The sequenced material came from peripheral blood. The source of these receptors is a human donor with active COVID-19. The donor label of this sample is uncertain.

The chain employs TRBV5-4 and TRBJ2-2, with 13 bases aligning to TRBD2. The CDR3 spans 17 residues. V lost 4 bases and J lost 4; bases outside the gene matches: 7. Looked up from germline, CDR1 is SGHNT and CDR2 is YYREEE (reference sequence). The chain's CDR3 is CASSPRGTSGTTGELFF. The CDR3 DNA sequence: TGTGCCAGCAGCCCGCGGGGGACTAGCGGGACCACCGGGGAGCTGTTTTTT.

The rearrangement links TRBV9 to TRBJ2-3, with 9 positions matching TRBD2. Looked up from germline, CDR1 is SGDLS and CDR2 is YYNGEE. Unmatched junction bases numbered 7, after V lost 0 bases and J lost 5 bases. This CDR3 has 16 residues. CDR3 DNA sequence: TGTGCCAGCAGCGTAGAAGGAGCGGGAGGTAAAGATACGCAGTATTTT. Protein product: CASSVEGAGGKDTQYF.

The rearrangement joins TRBV18 to TRBJ2-5; TRBD1 matches 7 bases. The CDR3 has 13 amino acids. V shed 3 bases and J 4 bases; nucleotides not matched to a gene: 2. The germline gives CDR1 KGHSH, CDR2 LQKENI. The DNA of the CDR3 is TGTGCCAGCTCACCTCCAGGGGGAGAGACCCAGTACTTC. Amino acids: CASSPPGGETQYF.

This chain's CDR3 is CASSPKLAGPSTDTQYF. In DNA form, the CDR3 reads TGCGCCAGCAGCCCAAAGTTGGCGGGACCCAGCACAGATACGCAGTATTTT. The chain joins TRBV5-1 to TRBJ2-3, with D possibly TRBD2 on 6 matching bases. V shed 4 bases and J shed 0 bases, with 18 bases lying between them. This CDR3 comprises 17 residues. The germline gives CDR1 SGHRS, CDR2 YFSETQ. Using reference TRBV5-1 and TRBJ2-3 for the parts outside the CDR3, the full variable domain is KAGVTQTPRYLIKTRGQQVTLSCSPISGHRSVSWYQQTPGQGLQFLFEYFSETQRNKGNFPGRFSGRQFSNSRSEMNVSTLELGDSALYLCASSPKLAGPSTDTQYFGPGTRLTVL.

Only one count was recorded for this clone. V usage is TRBV4-3 and J usage is TRBJ2-7; perhaps TRBD1 as D (6 bases). V was pared by 0 bases and J by 3 bases, with 12 bases between. The CDR3 covers 15 residues. Germline values: CDR1 LGHNA, CDR2 YSLEER. CDR3 coding DNA: TGCGCCAGCAGCCAAGAATGGCAGGGGTTCTACGAGCAGTACTTC. Encoded protein: CASSQEWQGFYEQYF.

This clone came up a few times. The chain has TRBV7-8 and TRBJ2-2; 8 bases align to TRBD1. CDR1 SGHVS and CDR2 FQNEAQ come from the germline V gene. The V and J ends lost 5 bases and 2 bases, in that order; junction bases with no gene match: 4. CDR3 size: 15 residues. CDR3 sequence reads: CASSPGQANTGELFF. CDR3 DNA sequence: TGTGCCAGCAGCCCGGGACAGGCTAACACCGGGGAGCTGTTTTTT.

The sample holds a few counts of this clone. V and J are TRBV11-2 and TRBJ2-7, with TRBD1 identical over 10 bases. Unmatched junction bases numbered 8, after V lost 5 bases and J lost 4 bases. CDR1 and CDR2 from the germline V gene are SGHAT and FQNNGV. The CDR3 has 15 residues. CDR3 amino acids: CASSPPDRGLYEQYF. As DNA, the CDR3 is TGTGCCAGCAGCCCGCCTGACAGGGGGCTTTACGAGCAGTACTTC.

DNA of the CDR3: TGTGCCAGCAGTTTAAAGGGGAACTATGGCTACACCTTC. Translation gives CASSLKGNYGYTF. V is TRBV27 and J is TRBJ1-2, with D perhaps TRBD1 (5 bases). This CDR3 spans 13 amino acids. CDR1 is MNHEY, CDR2 SMNVEV, per germline (reference sequence). V shed 2 bases and J shed 2 bases, with 6 bases lying between them.

This rearrangement joins TRBV28 to TRBJ1-1, with D possibly TRBD1 on 6 matching bases. The CDR3 sequence is 13 residues long. The germline V gene encodes CDR1 MDHEN and CDR2 SYDVKM. V shed 6 bases and J shed 7 bases, with 15 bases lying between them. The CDR3, as DNA: TGTGCCAGCAGACCACCAAGGGGGGGTGAAGCTTTCTTT. Translated: CASRPPRGGEAFF.

The chain has TRBV5-1 and TRBJ2-5; 11 bases match TRBD2. The germline CDR1 and CDR2 sequences are SGHRS and YFSETQ. This CDR3 has 15 residues. V gave up 3 bases and J gave up 5 bases; unmatched junction bases: 6. The CDR3, as DNA: TGCGCCAGCAGCTCTCAACTAGCGGGAGTTGAGACCCAGTACTTC. Its translation: CASSSQLAGVETQYF.

This rearrangement joins TRBV5-3 to TRBJ2-1, with D tentatively TRBD1 (6 bases). TRBV5-3 counts as an open reading frame of uncertain function. The V gene lost 4 bases and the J gene lost 5 bases, with 10 bases spanning the gap. This CDR3 contains 13 residues. The CDR3 DNA follows: TGTGCCAGAAGCACGGGACACAACAATGAGCAGTTCTTC. Amino acid sequence: CARSTGHNNEQFF.

The chain combines TRBV11-3 with TRBJ2-1; a possible D gene is TRBD2 (6 bases). Germline V gene lookup returns CDR1 SGHNT and CDR2 YENEEA. This CDR3 has 15 residues. The V gene lost 8 bases and the J gene lost 5 bases, with 19 bases spanning the gap. DNA of the CDR3: TGTGCCAGCGCCGGGCGACGCGGGGTTCACAATGAGCAGTTCTTC. This codes for CASAGRRGVHNEQFF.

The CDR3 protein is CASSFRTGVDGYTF. Written as DNA, the CDR3 is TGTGCCAGCAGTTTCCGGACAGGGGTGGATGGCTACACCTTC. V is TRBV28 and J is TRBJ1-2; 9 bases are a match to TRBD1. CDR1 is MDHEN and CDR2 is SYDVKM in the germline V gene. Trimming removed 3 bases from V and 6 bases from J; junction bases left unmatched: 5. The CDR3 runs to 14 residues.

CDR3 sequence reads: CASSLWGQIYEQYF. The CDR3 coding sequence is TGTGCCAGCAGCTTGTGGGGACAGATCTACGAGCAGTACTTC. This chain joins TRBV5-6 and TRBJ2-7, with TRBD1 identical over 7 bases. In germline, CDR1 is SGHDT, CDR2 YYEEEE. The ends lost 1 base at V and 3 bases at J; junction bases unmatched: 4. The CDR3 runs to 14 residues.

A single count supports this clone. The chain recombines TRBV4-3 with TRBJ1-2, with D hard to call. CDR3 length: 14 residues. The germline V gene encodes CDR1 LGHNA and CDR2 YSLEER. V was shortened by 4 bases and J by 2 bases, with 11 bases between the two germline ends. The CDR3 DNA follows: TGCGCCAGCAGCCGCGAGCGGGGAAACTATGGCTACACCTTC. It is translated as CASSRERGNYGYTF.

The rearrangement links TRBV27 to TRBJ2-3; a possible D gene is TRBD2 (5 bases). The CDR3 is 14 residues long. V gave up 7 bases and J gave up 3 bases, with 14 bases separating them. Germline-derived CDR1 and CDR2 are MNHEY and SMNVEV (reference sequence). The CDR3 bases are TGTGCCAGCACGGGGTTTATTGGGACAGATACGCAGTATTTT. This sequence encodes CASTGFIGTDTQYF.

This sequence joins TRBV7-9 and TRBJ2-2; 7 bases line up with TRBD2. J was trimmed by 2 bases and V by 3 bases; bases with no gene match: 3. This CDR3 region has 15 residues. From germline, CDR1 is SEHNR and CDR2 FQNEAQ (reference sequence). The CDR3, as DNA: TGTGCCAGCAGCTTTGGGGACTATAACACCGGGGAGCTGTTTTTT. This translates into CASSFGDYNTGELFF. Filled out from reference TRBV7-9 and TRBJ2-2, the complete variable domain reads DTGVSQNPRHKITKRGQNVTFRCDPISEHNRLYWYRQTLGQGPEFLTYFQNEAQLEKSRLLSDRFSAERPKGSFSTLEIQRTEQGDSAMYLCASSFGDYNTGELFFGEGSRLTVL.

The gene calls are TRBV21-1 and TRBJ2-5; the table's D call of TRBD2 was not tested on the DNA. TRBV21-1 is shown as a pseudogene. This CDR3 contains 13 residues. The CDR3, as DNA: TGTGCCAGCAGTTTTCTACGTCTGGAGACCCAGTACTTC. Translation: CASSFLRLETQYF.

V usage is TRBV5-1 and J usage is TRBJ2-5; 8 nucleotides align to TRBD2. The V segment lost 0 bases and the J segment 4 bases; nucleotides outside the gene matches: 8. The germline gives CDR1 SGHRS, CDR2 YFSETQ. This CDR3 is built from 16 residues. CDR3 region: CASSLDEAGGRETQYF. The CDR3 DNA is TGCGCCAGCAGCTTGGATGAGGCGGGAGGCCGAGAGACCCAGTACTTC.

This clone appeared a few times. The chain carries TRBV4-2 and TRBJ2-7, with 8 bases that match TRBD1. This CDR3 has 12 amino acids. V lost 7 bases to trimming and J lost 3 bases; unmatched junction nucleotides: 2. Germline lookup yields CDR1 LGHNA and CDR2 YNFKEQ. The CDR3 DNA reads TGTGCCAGCAACGACAGGGGCTACGAGCAGTACTTC. This gives the protein CASNDRGYEQYF.

The V and J genes are TRBV2 and TRBJ1-2, with D possibly TRBD1 on 5 matching bases. The CDR3 has 12 residues. The V gene's germline CDR1 is SNHLY and CDR2 FYNNEI. The V and J ends lost 4 bases and 6 bases respectively, with 9 bases between them. This CDR3 reads CASSVVGDGYTF. In DNA form, the CDR3 reads TGTGCCAGCAGTGTGGTAGGGGATGGCTACACCTTC.

This sequence joins TRBV18 and TRBJ2-2; 9 bases line up with TRBD1. V gave up 0 bases and J gave up 2 bases; unmatched junction bases: 1. CDR3 length: 16 residues. The germline V gene has CDR1 KGHSH and CDR2 LQKENI. The CDR3: CASSPPGQGNTGELFF. CDR3 DNA: TGTGCCAGCTCACCACCGGGACAGGGCAACACCGGGGAGCTGTTTTTT.

This clone was recorded only once. For the CDR3, the DNA is TGCGCCAGCAGCTTGGTGTCTAGGTCTTACGAGCAGTACTTC. This codes for CASSLVSRSYEQYF. V gene TRBV5-1 combines with J gene TRBJ2-7; D is uncertain. CDR3 length equals 14 residues. V was cut by 0 bases and J by 4 bases, with 11 bases left in between. CDR1 is SGHRS and CDR2 is YFSETQ in the germline V gene.

The chain combines TRBV11-2 with TRBJ1-4, with TRBD1 matching over 11 bases. With 4 bases clipped from V and 6 bases from J, the junction kept 1 base outside the gene matches. CDR3 size: 14 residues. Germline lookup yields CDR1 SGHAT and CDR2 FQNNGV. The CDR3 spells CASSSGQGDEKLFF. CDR3 DNA sequence: TGTGCCAGCAGCTCGGGACAGGGGGATGAAAAACTGTTTTTT.

CDR3 loop: CASSRGNEKLFF. The DNA for the CDR3 is TGTGCCAGTAGCAGGGGGAATGAAAAACTGTTTTTT. The chain uses TRBV19 and TRBJ1-4; 7 positions match TRBD1. This CDR3 comprises 12 residues. V shed 6 bases, J shed 5 bases, and the junction held 0 bases outside the gene matches. Germline V CDR1 and CDR2: LNHDA, SQIVND (reference sequence).

The chain employs TRBV9 and TRBJ2-2; 11 bases agree with TRBD2. The CDR3 is 17 residues long. Germline values: CDR1 SGDLS, CDR2 YYNGEE. Trimming cost V 4 bases and J 4 bases; bases outside gene matches: 9. In DNA form, the CDR3 reads TGTGCCAGCAGCCCCCAGGCACTAGCGGGAGCCACCGGGGAGCTGTTTTTT. Translating it yields CASSPQALAGATGELFF.

The chain recombines TRBV18 with TRBJ1-4; 11 nucleotides agree with TRBD1. The CDR3 spans 16 residues. Looked up from germline, CDR1 is KGHSH and CDR2 is LQKENI. After removal of 6 bases from V and 7 bases from J, the junction contained 10 bases not matched to a gene. The CDR3 DNA sequence: TGTGCCAGCTCCCTAAGGACAGGGGGCGCGGGTGAAAAACTGTTTTTT. It specifies CASSLRTGGAGEKLFF.

This chain uses TRBV7-9 with TRBJ1-4; a weak D match, TRBD1 (5 bases). Per germline, CDR1 SEHNR and CDR2 FQNEAQ (reference sequence). The CDR3 is made up of 16 amino acids. V lost 0 bases and J 3 bases, leaving 11 bases between the germline ends. The CDR3 DNA reads as TGTGCCAGCAGCTTAGCTGGCGGGGCGTCTAATGAAAAACTGTTTTTT. Its protein product is CASSLAGGASNEKLFF.

The genes are TRBV9 and TRBJ2-2; D is uncertain. This CDR3 contains 15 residues. Deletions cut 0 bases from V and 6 bases from J, with 12 bases between. The germline V gene encodes CDR1 SGDLS and CDR2 YYNGEE. The DNA of the CDR3 is TGTGCCAGCAGCGTAGGGTCCAGGCCTTCCGGGGAGCTGTTTTTT. It is translated as CASSVGSRPSGELFF.

Written as DNA, the CDR3 is TGTGCCAGCTCCCGCGGGCGTAACTACGAGCAGTACTTC. Translation gives CASSRGRNYEQYF. This chain links TRBV18 with TRBJ2-7; tentatively, D is TRBD2 (5 bases). V lost 6 bases, J lost 3 bases, and 12 bases lay in between. There are 13 residues in the CDR3. Germline V gives CDR1 KGHSH, CDR2 LQKENI.

The V and J genes are TRBV2 and TRBJ1-3; 8 bases are a match to TRBD1. Looked up from germline, CDR1 is SNHLY and CDR2 is FYNNEI. The CDR3 is 15 amino acids. The V gene end was trimmed by 5 bases and the J gene end by 2 bases; junction bases not matched to a gene: 5. The CDR3 is CASSPLRGPGNTIYF. CDR3 sequence (DNA): TGTGCCAGCAGTCCGCTCAGGGGGCCTGGAAACACCATATATTTT.

This clone was detected once. The genes are TRBV14 and TRBJ2-1; D unresolved. Germline assignment: CDR1 SGHDN and CDR2 FVKESK. The CDR3 is 14 amino acids. Trimming left V 0 bases short and J 7 bases short, with 10 bases between. The CDR3 loop is CASSQDPPRNEQFF. For the CDR3, the DNA is TGTGCCAGCAGCCAAGATCCCCCTCGGAATGAGCAGTTCTTC.